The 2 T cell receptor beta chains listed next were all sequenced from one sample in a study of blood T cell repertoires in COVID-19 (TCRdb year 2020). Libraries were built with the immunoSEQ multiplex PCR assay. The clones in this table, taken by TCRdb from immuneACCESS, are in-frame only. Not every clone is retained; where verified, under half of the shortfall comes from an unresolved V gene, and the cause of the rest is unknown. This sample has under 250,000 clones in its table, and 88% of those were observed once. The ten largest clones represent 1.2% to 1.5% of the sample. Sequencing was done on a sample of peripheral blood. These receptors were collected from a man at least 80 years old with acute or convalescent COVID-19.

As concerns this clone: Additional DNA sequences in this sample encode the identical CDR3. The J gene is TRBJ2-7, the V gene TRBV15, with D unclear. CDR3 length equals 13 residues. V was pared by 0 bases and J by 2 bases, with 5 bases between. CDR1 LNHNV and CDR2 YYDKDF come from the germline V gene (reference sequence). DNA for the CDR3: TGTGCCACCAGCAGAGATCCGGCCTACGAGCAGTACTTC. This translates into CATSRDPAYEQYF. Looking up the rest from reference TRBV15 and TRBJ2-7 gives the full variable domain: DAMVIQNPRYQVTQFGKPVTLSCSQTLNHNVMYWYQQKSSQAPKLLFHYYDKDFNNEADTPDNFQSRRPNTSFCFLDIRSPGLGDTAMYLCATSRDPAYEQYFGPGTRLTVT.

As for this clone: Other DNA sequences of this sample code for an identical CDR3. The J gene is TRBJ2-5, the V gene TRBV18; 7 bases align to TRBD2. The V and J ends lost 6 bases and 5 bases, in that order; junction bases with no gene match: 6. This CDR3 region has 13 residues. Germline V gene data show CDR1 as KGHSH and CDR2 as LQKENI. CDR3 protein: CASSPGLEETQYF. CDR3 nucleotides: TGTGCCAGCTCTCCCGGACTAGAGGAGACCCAGTACTTC.